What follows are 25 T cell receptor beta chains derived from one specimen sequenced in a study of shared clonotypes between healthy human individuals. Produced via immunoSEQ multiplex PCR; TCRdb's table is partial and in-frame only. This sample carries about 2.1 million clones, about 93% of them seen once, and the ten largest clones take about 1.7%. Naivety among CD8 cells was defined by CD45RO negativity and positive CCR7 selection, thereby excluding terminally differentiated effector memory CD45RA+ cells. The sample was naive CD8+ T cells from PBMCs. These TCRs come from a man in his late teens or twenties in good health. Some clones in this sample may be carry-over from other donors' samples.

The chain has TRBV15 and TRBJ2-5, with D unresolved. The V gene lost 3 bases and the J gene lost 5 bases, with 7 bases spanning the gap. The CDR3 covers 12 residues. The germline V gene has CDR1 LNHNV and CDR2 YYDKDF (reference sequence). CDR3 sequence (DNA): TGTGCCACCAGCAGTGTAATGGAGACCCAGTACTTC. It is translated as CATSSVMETQYF.

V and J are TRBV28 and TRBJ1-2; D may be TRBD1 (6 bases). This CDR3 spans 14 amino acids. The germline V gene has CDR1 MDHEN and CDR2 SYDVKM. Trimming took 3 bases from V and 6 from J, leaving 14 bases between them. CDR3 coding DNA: TGTGCCAGCAGTTTCTCAGGGGTTGGGGATGGCTACACCTTC. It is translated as CASSFSGVGDGYTF.

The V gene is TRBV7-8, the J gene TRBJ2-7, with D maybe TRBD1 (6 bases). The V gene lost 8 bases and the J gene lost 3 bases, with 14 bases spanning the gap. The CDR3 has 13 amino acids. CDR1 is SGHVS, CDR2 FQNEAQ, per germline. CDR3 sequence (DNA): TGTGCCAGCTCGCGTGGGACACTCTACGAGCAGTACTTC. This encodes CASSRGTLYEQYF.

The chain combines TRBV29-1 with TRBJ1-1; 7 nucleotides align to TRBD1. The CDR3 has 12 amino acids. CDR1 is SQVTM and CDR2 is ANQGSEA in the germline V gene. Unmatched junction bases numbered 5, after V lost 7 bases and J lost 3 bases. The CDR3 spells CSAYTGDTEAFF. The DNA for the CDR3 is TGCAGCGCCTATACAGGGGACACTGAAGCTTTCTTT. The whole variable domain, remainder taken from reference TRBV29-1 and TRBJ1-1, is SAVISQKPSRDICQRGTSLTIQCQVDSQVTMMFWYRQQPGQSLTLIATANQGSEATYESGFVIDKFPISRPNLTFSTLTVSNMSPEDSSIYLCSAYTGDTEAFFGQGTRLTVV.

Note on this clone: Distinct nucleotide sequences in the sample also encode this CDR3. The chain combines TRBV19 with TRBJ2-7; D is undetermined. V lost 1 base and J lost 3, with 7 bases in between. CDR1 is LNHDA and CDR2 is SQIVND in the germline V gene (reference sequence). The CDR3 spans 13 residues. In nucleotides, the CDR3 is TGTGCCAGTAGTATAGCCCCCAGCTACGAGCAGTACTTC. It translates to CASSIAPSYEQYF.

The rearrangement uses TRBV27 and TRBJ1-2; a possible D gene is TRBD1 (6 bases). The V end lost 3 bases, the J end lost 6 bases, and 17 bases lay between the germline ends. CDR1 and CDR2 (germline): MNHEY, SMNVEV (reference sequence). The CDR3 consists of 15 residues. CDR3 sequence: CASSFRPGAQDGYTF. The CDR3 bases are TGTGCCAGCAGTTTCCGGCCGGGGGCGCAGGATGGCTACACCTTC.

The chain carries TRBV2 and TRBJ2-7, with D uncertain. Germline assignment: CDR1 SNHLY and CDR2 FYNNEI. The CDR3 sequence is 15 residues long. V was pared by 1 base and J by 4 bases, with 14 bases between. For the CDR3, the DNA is TGTGCCAGCAGTGAAGGGGGTGGAGAACTTTACGAGCAGTACTTC. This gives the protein CASSEGGGELYEQYF. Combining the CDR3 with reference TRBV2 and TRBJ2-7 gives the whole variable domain EPEVTQTPSHQVTQMGQEVILRCVPISNHLYFYWYRQILGQKVEFLVSFYNNEISEKSEIFDDQFSVERPDGSNFTLKIRSTKLEDSAMYFCASSEGGGELYEQYFGPGTRLTVT.

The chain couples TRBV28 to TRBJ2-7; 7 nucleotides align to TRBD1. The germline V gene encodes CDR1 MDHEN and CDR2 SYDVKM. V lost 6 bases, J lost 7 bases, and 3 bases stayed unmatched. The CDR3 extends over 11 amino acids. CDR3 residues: CASRLTGEQYF. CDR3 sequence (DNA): TGTGCCAGCAGACTGACAGGGGAGCAGTACTTC.

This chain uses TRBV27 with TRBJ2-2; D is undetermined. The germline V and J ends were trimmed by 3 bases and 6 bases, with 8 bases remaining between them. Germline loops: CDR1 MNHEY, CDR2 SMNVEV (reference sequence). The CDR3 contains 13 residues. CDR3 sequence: CASSFGEPGELFF. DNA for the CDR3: TGTGCCAGCAGTTTTGGAGAACCCGGGGAGCTGTTTTTT.

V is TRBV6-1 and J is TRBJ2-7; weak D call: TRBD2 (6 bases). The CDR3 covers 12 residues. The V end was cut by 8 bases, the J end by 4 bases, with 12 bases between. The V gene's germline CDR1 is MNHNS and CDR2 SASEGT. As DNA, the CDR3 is TGTGCCAGCCCCGGGAGTGGGTACGAGCAGTACTTC. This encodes CASPGSGYEQYF.

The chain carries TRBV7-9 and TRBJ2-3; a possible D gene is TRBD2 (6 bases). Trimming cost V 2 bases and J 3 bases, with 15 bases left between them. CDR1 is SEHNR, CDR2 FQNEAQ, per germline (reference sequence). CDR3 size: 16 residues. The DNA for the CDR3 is TGTGCCAGCAGCTTATACTGGGGGAGCGGGACAGATACGCAGTATTTT. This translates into CASSLYWGSGTDTQYF.

The CDR3 DNA reads TGTGCCAGCAGCTCCAGGCGCCGTCAAGAGACCCAGTACTTC. Its translation is CASSSRRRQETQYF. The chain uses TRBV11-2 and TRBJ2-5; D remains unclear. CDR3 size: 14 residues. Germline CDR1 is SGHAT and CDR2 is FQNNGV. Between the trimmed V and J ends, which lost 4 bases and 2 bases, there was a span of 11 bases.

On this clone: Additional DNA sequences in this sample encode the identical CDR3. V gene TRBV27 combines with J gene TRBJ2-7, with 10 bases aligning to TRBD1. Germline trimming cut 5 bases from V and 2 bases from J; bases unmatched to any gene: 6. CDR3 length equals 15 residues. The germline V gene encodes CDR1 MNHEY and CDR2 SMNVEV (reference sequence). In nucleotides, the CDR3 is TGTGCCAGCAGTCCAAGGACAGGGGGGACCTACGAGCAGTACTTC. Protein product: CASSPRTGGTYEQYF.

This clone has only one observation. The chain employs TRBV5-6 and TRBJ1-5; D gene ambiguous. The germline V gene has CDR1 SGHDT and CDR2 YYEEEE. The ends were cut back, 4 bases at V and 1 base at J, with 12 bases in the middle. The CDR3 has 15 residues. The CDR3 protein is CASSSIRWSNQPQHF. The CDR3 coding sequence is TGTGCCAGCAGCAGCATCCGGTGGAGCAATCAGCCCCAGCATTTT.

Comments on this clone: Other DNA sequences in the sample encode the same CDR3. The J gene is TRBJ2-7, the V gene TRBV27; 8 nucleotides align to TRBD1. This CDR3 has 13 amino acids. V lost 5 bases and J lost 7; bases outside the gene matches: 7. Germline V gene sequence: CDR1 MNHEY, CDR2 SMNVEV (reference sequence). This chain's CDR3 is CASSPRGPGEQYF. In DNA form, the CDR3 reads TGTGCCAGCAGTCCCAGGGGGCCGGGGGAGCAGTACTTC.

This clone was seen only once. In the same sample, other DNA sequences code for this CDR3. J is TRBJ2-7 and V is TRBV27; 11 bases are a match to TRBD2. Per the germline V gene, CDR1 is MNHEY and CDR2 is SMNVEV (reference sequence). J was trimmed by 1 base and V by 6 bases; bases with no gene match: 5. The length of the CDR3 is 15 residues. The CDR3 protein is CASSSRTSGSYEQYF. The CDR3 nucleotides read TGTGCCAGCAGCTCCAGGACTAGCGGGTCCTACGAGCAGTACTTC.

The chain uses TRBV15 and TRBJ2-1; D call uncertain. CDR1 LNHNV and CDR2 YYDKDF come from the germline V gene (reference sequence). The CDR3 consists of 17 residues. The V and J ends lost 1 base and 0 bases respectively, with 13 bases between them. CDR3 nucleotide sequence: TGTGCCACCAGCAGAGTAGCCGCTCTAAGCTCCTACAATGAGCAGTTCTTC. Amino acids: CATSRVAALSSYNEQFF.

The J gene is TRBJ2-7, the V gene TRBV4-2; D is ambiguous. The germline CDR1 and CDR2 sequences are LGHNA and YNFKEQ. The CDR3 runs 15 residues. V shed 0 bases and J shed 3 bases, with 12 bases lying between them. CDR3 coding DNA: TGTGCCAGCAGCCAAGAAACCGAGGCGAACTACGAGCAGTACTTC. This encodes CASSQETEANYEQYF.

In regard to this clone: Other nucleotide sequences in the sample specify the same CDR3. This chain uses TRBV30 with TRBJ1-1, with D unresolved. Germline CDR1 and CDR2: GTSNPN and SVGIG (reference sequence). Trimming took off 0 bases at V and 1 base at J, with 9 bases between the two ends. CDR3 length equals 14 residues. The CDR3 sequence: CAWSVGGGNTEAFF. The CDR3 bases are TGTGCCTGGAGTGTAGGAGGTGGGAACACTGAAGCTTTCTTT.

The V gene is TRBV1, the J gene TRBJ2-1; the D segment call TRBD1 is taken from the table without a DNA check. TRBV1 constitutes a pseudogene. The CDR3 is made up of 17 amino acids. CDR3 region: CTSSQDGPCLTPNEQFF. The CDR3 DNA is TGCACCAGCAGCCAAGATGGGCCTTGTCTTACCCCCAATGAGCAGTTCTTC.

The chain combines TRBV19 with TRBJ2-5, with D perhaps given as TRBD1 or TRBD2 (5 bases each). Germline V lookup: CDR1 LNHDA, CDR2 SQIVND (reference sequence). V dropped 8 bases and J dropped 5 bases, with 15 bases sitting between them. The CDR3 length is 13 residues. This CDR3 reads CASERDPGETQYF. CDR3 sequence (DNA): TGTGCCAGTGAACGGGACCCCGGGGAGACCCAGTACTTC.

CDR3: CASIDRGLYNEQFF. The CDR3 DNA sequence: TGTGCCAGTATTGACAGGGGGCTATACAATGAGCAGTTCTTC. V is TRBV19 and J is TRBJ2-1; 10 bases fit TRBD1. V shed 7 bases and J 4 bases; nucleotides not matched to a gene: 4. This CDR3 has 14 residues. Per germline, CDR1 LNHDA and CDR2 SQIVND (reference sequence).

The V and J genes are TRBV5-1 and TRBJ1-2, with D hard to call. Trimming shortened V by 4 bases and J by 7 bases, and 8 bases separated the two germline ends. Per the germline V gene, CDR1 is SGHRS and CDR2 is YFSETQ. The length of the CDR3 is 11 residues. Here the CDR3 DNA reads TGCGCCAGCAGCGGGATGGGTGGCTACACCTTC. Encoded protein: CASSGMGGYTF. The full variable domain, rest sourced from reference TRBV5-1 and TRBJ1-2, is KAGVTQTPRYLIKTRGQQVTLSCSPISGHRSVSWYQQTPGQGLQFLFEYFSETQRNKGNFPGRFSGRQFSNSRSEMNVSTLELGDSALYLCASSGMGGYTFGSGTRLTVV.

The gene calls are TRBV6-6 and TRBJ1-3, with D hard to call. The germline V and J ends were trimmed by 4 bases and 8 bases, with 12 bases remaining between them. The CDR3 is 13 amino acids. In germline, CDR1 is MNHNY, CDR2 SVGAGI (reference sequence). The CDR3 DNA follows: TGTGCCAGCAGTTTTTCAGACGGAGACACCATATATTTT. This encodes CASSFSDGDTIYF.

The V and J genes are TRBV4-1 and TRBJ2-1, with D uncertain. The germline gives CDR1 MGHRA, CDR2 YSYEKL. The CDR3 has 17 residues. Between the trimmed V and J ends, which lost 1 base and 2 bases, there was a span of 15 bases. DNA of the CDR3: TGCGCCAGCAGCCAAGCTGTCGAGGTCCGCACCTACAATGAGCAGTTCTTC. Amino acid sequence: CASSQAVEVRTYNEQFF.